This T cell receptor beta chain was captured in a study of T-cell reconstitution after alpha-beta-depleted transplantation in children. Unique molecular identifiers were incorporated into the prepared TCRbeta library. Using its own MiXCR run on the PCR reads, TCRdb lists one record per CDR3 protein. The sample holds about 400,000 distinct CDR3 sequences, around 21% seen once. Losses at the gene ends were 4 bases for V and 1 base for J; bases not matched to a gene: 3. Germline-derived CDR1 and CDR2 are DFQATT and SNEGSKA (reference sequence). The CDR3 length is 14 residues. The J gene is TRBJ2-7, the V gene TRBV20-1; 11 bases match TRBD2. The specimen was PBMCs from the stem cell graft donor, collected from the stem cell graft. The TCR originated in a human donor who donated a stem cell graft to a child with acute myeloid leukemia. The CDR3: CSAILAGVSYEQYF. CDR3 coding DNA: TGCAGTGCTATACTAGCGGGGGTTTCCTACGAGCAGTACTTC.